This TCR beta chain was sequenced for a study of T cell changes during pregnancy in multiple sclerosis. The data were produced by immunoSEQ multiplex PCR, yet TCRdb's version contains in-frame clones alone and is incomplete. Of some 27,000 clones listed, approximately 89% were seen once; the top ten hold about 0.78%. This clone was detected once. The length of the CDR3 is 13 residues. Trimming removed 5 bases from V and 7 bases from J, with 14 bases in between. CDR1 SEHNR and CDR2 FQNEAQ come from the germline V gene (reference sequence). The sequenced sample was CD4+ T cells from peripheral blood mononuclear cells, obtained in the second trimester of pregnancy. The receptor's source is a female donor with multiple sclerosis, enrolled in a pregnancy study. The V gene is TRBV7-9, the J gene TRBJ1-2; a weak D match, TRBD1 (5 bases). The CDR3 region is CASSLLGLRGYTF. The DNA of the CDR3 is TGTGCCAGCAGCCTACTGGGGCTTCGTGGCTACACCTTC.